Listed below are T cell receptor beta chains from one sample, sequenced in a study of cytomegalovirus exposure and HLA in healthy donors. Profiled with immunoSEQ multiplex PCR; TCRdb holds only in-frame clones, not every one. This repertoire shows over 55,000 clones, 90% found once; its top ten account for 3% to 3.5%. Sequenced material: PBMCs. These receptors all stem from a man between 18 and 35 years old in good health and CMV-seronegative. The CDR3 runs from the conserved cysteine through the conserved F or W. D genes are given only for firm matches. Only some rows state a clone size, as once, few, many or a class for expanded clones.

clone size: -; J gene: TRBJ2-7; D gene: TRBD1; V gene: TRBV19; CDR3 DNA: TGTGCCAGTAGTGGGGCGACAGGGGGACTTATCTCCTACGAGCAGTACTTC; CDR3 protein: CASSGATGGLISYEQYF
clone size: once; J gene: TRBJ2-7; D gene: TRBD1; V gene: TRBV27; CDR3 DNA: TGTGCCAGCAGTTTATCAGGGACAGGGGGGAAGTTCGGCCGCGAGCAGTACTTC; CDR3 protein: CASSLSGTGGKFGREQYF
clone size: -; J gene: TRBJ1-1; D gene: -; V gene: TRBV5-1; CDR3 DNA: TGCGCCACCAGTTGGGGGGGGAACACTGAAGCTTTCTTT; CDR3 protein: CATSWGGNTEAFF
clone size: -; J gene: TRBJ1-3; D gene: -; V gene: TRBV29-1; CDR3 DNA: TGCAGCGTTGATGAGGGAAACACCATATATTTT; CDR3 protein: CSVDEGNTIYF
clone size: -; J gene: TRBJ1-1; D gene: TRBD1; V gene: TRBV19; CDR3 DNA: TGTGCCAGTAGTGCTACCGGGACAGGGAGCGGTGAAGCTTTCTTT; CDR3 protein: CASSATGTGSGEAFF
clone size: -; J gene: TRBJ1-1; D gene: -; V gene: TRBV2; CDR3 DNA: TGTGCCAGCACAATTGGGCAGGGATCCGAAGCTTTCTTT; CDR3 protein: CASTIGQGSEAFF
clone size: -; J gene: TRBJ2-1; D gene: TRBD1; V gene: TRBV11-2; CDR3 DNA: TGTGCCAGCAGCTTAACAGGGGGGAACAATGAGCAGTTCTTC; CDR3 protein: CASSLTGGNNEQFF
clone size: -; J gene: TRBJ2-2; D gene: TRBD2; V gene: TRBV28; CDR3 DNA: TGTGCCAGCAGTTTAAGGCTAGCGGGAGTTACCGGGGAGCTGTTTTTT; CDR3 protein: CASSLRLAGVTGELFF
clone size: once; J gene: TRBJ1-1; D gene: TRBD1; V gene: TRBV10-3; CDR3 DNA: TGTGCCATCAGTGGCGGGACAGGGAAAACTGAAGCTTTCTTT; CDR3 protein: CAISGGTGKTEAFF
clone size: -; J gene: TRBJ1-3; D gene: -; V gene: TRBV5-5; CDR3 DNA: TGTGCCAGCAGCCCGGAGGGTTTGGTCCGAAACACCATATATTTT; CDR3 protein: CASSPEGLVRNTIYF
clone size: -; J gene: TRBJ2-2; D gene: TRBD1; V gene: TRBV5-1; CDR3 DNA: TGCGCCAGCAGGCCCCCGGGACAGGGAATTACCGGGGAGCTGTTTTTT; CDR3 protein: CASRPPGQGITGELFF
clone size: few; J gene: TRBJ1-1; D gene: -; V gene: TRBV11-2; CDR3 DNA: TGTGCCAGCAGCTTAGGGGACATAGCTGAAGCTTTCTTT; CDR3 protein: CASSLGDIAEAFF
clone size: -; J gene: TRBJ1-1; D gene: -; V gene: TRBV4-2; CDR3 DNA: TGTGCCAGCAGCGTCAGGGTAAACACTGAAGCTTTCTTT; CDR3 protein: CASSVRVNTEAFF
clone size: -; J gene: TRBJ2-7; D gene: TRBD1; V gene: TRBV6-6; CDR3 DNA: TGTGCCAGCACGTCACCGGGACAGGGGCCCGGCGGGCAGTACTTC; CDR3 protein: CASTSPGQGPGGQYF
clone size: -; J gene: TRBJ1-5; D gene: -; V gene: TRBV2; CDR3 DNA: TGTGCCAGTCAGGGAGGGAATGGATTTTTTCAGCCCCAGCATTTT; CDR3 protein: CASQGGNGFFQPQHF
clone size: -; J gene: TRBJ1-5; D gene: -; V gene: TRBV7-9; CDR3 DNA: TGTGCCAGCAGCTTAGGTCAGGGCAGGGGGCCCCAGCATTTT; CDR3 protein: CASSLGQGRGPQHF
clone size: -; J gene: TRBJ2-1; D gene: TRBD2; V gene: TRBV7-6; CDR3 DNA: TGTGCCAGCAGCTTAGATTTGACTAGCGGGAGTCCCTTCCATGAGCAGTTCTTC; CDR3 protein: CASSLDLTSGSPFHEQFF
clone size: -; J gene: TRBJ2-5; D gene: -; V gene: TRBV19; CDR3 DNA: TGTGCCAGTAGTCCCACCTATGGAGAGACCCAGTACTTC; CDR3 protein: CASSPTYGETQYF
clone size: -; J gene: TRBJ2-1; D gene: -; V gene: TRBV11-2; CDR3 DNA: TGTGCCAGCGCGGTCTATGCCTACAATGAGCAGTTCTTC; CDR3 protein: CASAVYAYNEQFF
clone size: -; J gene: TRBJ2-1; D gene: -; V gene: TRBV5-6; CDR3 DNA: TGTGCCAGCAGCTTGTCGGTGTCTAGCTTGAGTGAGCAGTTCTTC; CDR3 protein: CASSLSVSSLSEQFF
clone size: -; J gene: TRBJ2-1; D gene: TRBD2; V gene: TRBV27; CDR3 DNA: TGTGCCAGCAGTTTAATACTAGCGGGAGTTGAGCAGTTCTTC; CDR3 protein: CASSLILAGVEQFF
clone size: -; J gene: TRBJ2-7; D gene: -; V gene: TRBV11-1; CDR3 DNA: TGTGCCAGCAGCTTAGGTAAGAGGGAGTCCGACGAGCAGTACTTC; CDR3 protein: CASSLGKRESDEQYF
clone size: -; J gene: TRBJ2-5; D gene: TRBD2; V gene: TRBV5-1; CDR3 DNA: TGCGCCAGCAGTTTGAGCGGGAGAAGGGAGACCCAGTACTTC; CDR3 protein: CASSLSGRRETQYF
clone size: -; J gene: TRBJ2-6; D gene: TRBD1; V gene: TRBV18; CDR3 DNA: TGTGCCAGCTCACCGAAGGGGGCGACAGGTCAACGAGGTGGGGCCAACGTCCTGACTTTC; CDR3 protein: CASSPKGATGQRGGANVLTF
clone size: few; J gene: TRBJ2-1; D gene: -; V gene: TRBV11-2; CDR3 DNA: TGTGCCAGCAGCGGGTTTAGCGGCCAGCAGTTCTTC; CDR3 protein: CASSGFSGQQFF
clone size: few; J gene: TRBJ2-5; D gene: TRBD2; V gene: TRBV27; CDR3 DNA: TGTGCCAGCAGTCTCCGGGGGGGAAGTAGCGGTGAAGAGACCCAGTACTTC; CDR3 protein: CASSLRGGSSGEETQYF
clone size: -; J gene: TRBJ2-7; D gene: -; V gene: TRBV7-8; CDR3 DNA: TGTGCCAGCAGTTCTAGCTCCTACGAGCAGTACTTC; CDR3 protein: CASSSSSYEQYF
clone size: -; J gene: TRBJ2-5; D gene: TRBD1; V gene: TRBV13; CDR3 DNA: TGTGCCAGCAGCTTAGCTTGGGGACAGGAAATCGACCCTGAGACCCAGTACTTC; CDR3 protein: CASSLAWGQEIDPETQYF
clone size: -; J gene: TRBJ2-7; D gene: -; V gene: TRBV28; CDR3 DNA: TGTGCCAGCTCCCCCCGCGGGGCGGGACACGAGCAGTACTTC; CDR3 protein: CASSPRGAGHEQYF
clone size: -; J gene: TRBJ2-2; D gene: -; V gene: TRBV5-8; CDR3 DNA: TGTGCCAGCAGCCCCCGACAGGTCGGTCTACTCGGGGAGCTGTTTTTT; CDR3 protein: CASSPRQVGLLGELFF
clone size: -; J gene: TRBJ2-3; D gene: -; V gene: TRBV29-1; CDR3 DNA: TGCAGCTTGCAGCAGGATAGCACAGATACGCAGTATTTT; CDR3 protein: CSLQQDSTDTQYF
clone size: -; J gene: TRBJ2-5; D gene: TRBD1; V gene: TRBV13; CDR3 DNA: TGTGCCAGCTCGATGAGGGGGGACAGGGAAGAGACCCAGTACTTC; CDR3 protein: CASSMRGDREETQYF
clone size: -; J gene: TRBJ2-5; D gene: TRBD2; V gene: TRBV7-8; CDR3 DNA: TGTGCCAGCAGCTCCAACGGGGGACTAGCGGGAGTGGAGACCCAGTACTTC; CDR3 protein: CASSSNGGLAGVETQYF
clone size: -; J gene: TRBJ2-7; D gene: -; V gene: TRBV5-1; CDR3 DNA: TGCGCCAGCAGCGCTGGACAGAACTACGAGCAGTACTTC; CDR3 protein: CASSAGQNYEQYF
clone size: once; J gene: TRBJ1-1; D gene: -; V gene: TRBV5-4; CDR3 DNA: TGTGCCAGCAGCGCCGGGGTGGGCACTGAAGCTTTCTTT; CDR3 protein: CASSAGVGTEAFF